The clone carrying this TCR beta chain was detected only a few times. Unique molecular identifiers had been added to the TCR beta cDNA libraries. TCRdb reanalysed the PCR reads using MiXCR and keeps one entry per CDR3 protein. The sample holds about 460,000 distinct CDR3 sequences, under 55% seen once. The source of the sample is a study of post-analysis software for immune sequencing data. The sequenced material came from blood. The sequence came from a girl aged 10-17 years with multiple sclerosis.

The CDR3, as DNA: TGTGCCAGCTCACCCTATCAGGAGAACTATGGCTACACCTTC. It is translated as CASSPYQENYGYTF. This sequence joins TRBV18 and TRBJ1-2; D gene ambiguous. Germline V CDR1 and CDR2: KGHSH, LQKENI. The length of the CDR3 is 14 residues. V gave up 3 bases and J gave up 2 bases, with 10 bases separating them.